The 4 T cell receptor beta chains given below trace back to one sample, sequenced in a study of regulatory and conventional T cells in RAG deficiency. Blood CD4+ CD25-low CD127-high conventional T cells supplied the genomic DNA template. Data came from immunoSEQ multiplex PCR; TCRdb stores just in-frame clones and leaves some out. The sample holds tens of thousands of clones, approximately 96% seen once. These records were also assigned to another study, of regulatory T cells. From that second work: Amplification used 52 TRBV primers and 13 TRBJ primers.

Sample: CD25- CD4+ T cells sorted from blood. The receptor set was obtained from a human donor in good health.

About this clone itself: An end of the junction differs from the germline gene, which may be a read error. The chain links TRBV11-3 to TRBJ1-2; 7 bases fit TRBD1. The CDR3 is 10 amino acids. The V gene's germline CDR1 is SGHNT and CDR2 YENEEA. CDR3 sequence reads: CASSLDRGDF. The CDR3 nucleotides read TGTGCCAGCAGCTTAGACAGGGGGGACTTC.

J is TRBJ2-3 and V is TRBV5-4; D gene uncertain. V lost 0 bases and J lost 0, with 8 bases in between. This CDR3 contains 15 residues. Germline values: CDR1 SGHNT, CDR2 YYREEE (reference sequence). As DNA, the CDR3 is TGTGCCAGCAGCTTGGGACACTCAAGCACAGATACGCAGTATTTT. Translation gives CASSLGHSSTDTQYF.

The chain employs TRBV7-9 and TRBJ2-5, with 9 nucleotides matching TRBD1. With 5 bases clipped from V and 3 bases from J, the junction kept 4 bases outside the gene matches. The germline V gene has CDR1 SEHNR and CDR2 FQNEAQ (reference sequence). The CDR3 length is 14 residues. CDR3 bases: TGTGCCAGCAGCCCATGGACAGGGGAAGAGACCCAGTACTTC. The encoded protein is CASSPWTGEETQYF.

In DNA form, the CDR3 reads TGTGCCAGCTCACCACTCGGGACTAGCGGGGGGTCCTACAATGAGCAGTTCTTC. Encoded protein: CASSPLGTSGGSYNEQFF. The chain carries TRBV18 and TRBJ2-1, with 15 bases lining up with TRBD2. The CDR3 covers 18 residues. The ends lost 1 base at V and 1 base at J; junction bases unmatched: 2. CDR1 and CDR2 (germline): KGHSH, LQKENI. The complete variable domain, with remaining parts taken from reference TRBV18 and TRBJ2-1, reads NAGVMQNPRHLVRRRGQEARLRCSPMKGHSHVYWYRQLPEEGLKFMVYLQKENIIDESGMPKERFSAEFPKEGPSILRIQQVVRGDSAAYFCASSPLGTSGGSYNEQFFGPGTRLTVL.